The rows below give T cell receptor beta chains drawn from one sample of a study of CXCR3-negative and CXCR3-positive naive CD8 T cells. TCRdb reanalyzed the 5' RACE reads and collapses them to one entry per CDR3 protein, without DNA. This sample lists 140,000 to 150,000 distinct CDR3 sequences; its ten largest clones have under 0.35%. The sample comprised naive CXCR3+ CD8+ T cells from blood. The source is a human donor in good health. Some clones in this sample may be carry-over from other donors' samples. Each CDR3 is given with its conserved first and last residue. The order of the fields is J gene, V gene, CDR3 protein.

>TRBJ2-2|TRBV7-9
CASSSTLGANTGELFF
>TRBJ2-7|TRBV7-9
CASSGIGGNHEQYF
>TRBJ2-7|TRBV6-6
CASSPTGTGYSYEQYF
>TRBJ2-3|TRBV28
CASSPLLARQYF
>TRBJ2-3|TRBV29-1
CSVMTGHFPDTQYF
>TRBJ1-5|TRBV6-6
CASSQQGVGNQPQHF
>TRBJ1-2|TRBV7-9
CASSLFGHRDGYTF
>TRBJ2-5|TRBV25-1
CASSADSQETQYF
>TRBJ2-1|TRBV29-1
CSVVSPSSYNEQFF
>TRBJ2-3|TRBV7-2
CASSSPLGGAEADTQYF
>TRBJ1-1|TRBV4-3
CASSQVRGHTEAFF
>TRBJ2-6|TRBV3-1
CASSPSFSGANVLTF
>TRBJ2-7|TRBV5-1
CASSLEGASFIGQYF
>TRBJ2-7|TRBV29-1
CSVIGNYEQYF
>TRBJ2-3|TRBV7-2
CASSLEGSDTQYF
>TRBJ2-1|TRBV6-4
CASSDSIGTSSYNEQFF